These 20 T cell receptor beta chains were all obtained from the same sample, sequenced in a study of shared clonotypes between healthy human individuals (dated by TCRdb to between 2020 and 2021). Receptor amplification or capture employed the immunoSEQ multiplex PCR assay. TCRdb took over this immuneACCESS table, retaining in-frame rearrangements with V and J assigned. Such tables are incomplete; in checked studies, under half of the missing clones stem from an unresolved V gene, and the remainder is unexplained. The sample includes 1.6 million or so clones, with approximately 98.5% observed a single time. Of the sample, around 0.33% is held by the ten largest clones. Sequencing was performed on naive CD4+ T cells sorted from blood. The cell subset or site tag for this specimen amounts to: CD45RA+ positively selected. Source of these receptors: a man younger than 45 in good health.

This clone was seen once. The J gene is TRBJ2-5, the V gene TRBV18, with TRBD2 matching over 11 bases. Germline CDR1 and CDR2: KGHSH and LQKENI. V was clipped by 0 bases and J by 0 bases; unmatched bases: 12. CDR3 size: 20 residues. As DNA, the CDR3 is TGTGCCAGCTCACCACCGCTCGGGACAGGGACTAGCGGCTACCAAGAGACCCAGTACTTC. Translated, it gives CASSPPLGTGTSGYQETQYF. Looking up the rest from reference TRBV18 and TRBJ2-5 gives the full variable domain: NAGVMQNPRHLVRRRGQEARLRCSPMKGHSHVYWYRQLPEEGLKFMVYLQKENIIDESGMPKERFSAEFPKEGPSILRIQQVVRGDSAAYFCASSPPLGTGTSGYQETQYFGPGTRLLVL.

This chain uses TRBV10-3 with TRBJ2-7, with D uncertain. Per germline, CDR1 ENHRY and CDR2 SYGVKD. Trimming cost V 10 bases and J 5 bases, with 12 bases left between them. The CDR3 totals 11 residues. The CDR3 DNA reads TGTGCCACCGGACGGAGCGACGAGCAGTACTTC. Translated, it gives CATGRSDEQYF.

The chain couples TRBV29-1 to TRBJ2-7; tentative D call: TRBD2 (6 bases). Germline assignment: CDR1 SQVTM and CDR2 ANQGSEA. The CDR3 consists of 11 residues. Between the trimmed V and J ends, which lost 7 bases and 2 bases, there was a span of 9 bases. CDR3 loop: CSGREAYEQYF. The CDR3 region has the DNA TGCAGCGGTAGGGAGGCCTACGAGCAGTACTTC.

The V call is TRBV5-8, the J call TRBJ1-5; 7 nucleotides line up with TRBD1. V dropped 4 bases and J dropped 2; count of bases not matched to a gene: 12. The germline V gene encodes CDR1 SGHTS and CDR2 YDEGEE. The CDR3 is 17 amino acids. The CDR3 sequence is CASSVGQPPFGNQPQHF. As DNA, the CDR3 is TGTGCCAGCAGCGTGGGACAGCCTCCTTTTGGCAATCAGCCCCAGCATTTT.

The chain joins TRBV11-2 to TRBJ2-2, with 8 bases identical to TRBD2. CDR1 is SGHAT and CDR2 is FQNNGV in the germline V gene. CDR3 length: 19 amino acids. The V gene end was trimmed by 5 bases and the J gene end by 5 bases; junction bases not matched to a gene: 19. CDR3 residues: CASSPLGRRSGRGTGELFF. The CDR3 DNA reads TGTGCCAGCAGCCCATTAGGGAGAAGGAGCGGGAGAGGGACCGGGGAGCTGTTTTTT. Using reference TRBV11-2 and TRBJ2-2 for the parts outside the CDR3, the full variable domain is EAGVAQSPRYKIIEKRQSVAFWCNPISGHATLYWYQQILGQGPKLLIQFQNNGVVDDSQLPKDRFSAERLKGVDSTLKIQPAKLEDSAVYLCASSPLGRRSGRGTGELFFGEGSRLTVL.

Worth noting for this clone: Other nucleotide sequences in the sample specify the same CDR3. The chain carries TRBV5-1 and TRBJ1-1; no reliable D call. The CDR3 totals 13 residues. V lost 0 bases and J lost 3, with 6 bases in between. CDR1 SGHRS and CDR2 YFSETQ come from the germline V gene. The CDR3, as DNA: TGCGCCAGCAGCTTGGTCGGGTACACTGAAGCTTTCTTT. Its translation is CASSLVGYTEAFF.

As regards this clone: At the DNA level, this CDR3 is encoded by other sequences in the same sample as well. The genes are TRBV7-2 and TRBJ1-5; unclear D gene. V was clipped by 1 base and J by 5 bases, with 6 bases between them. The CDR3 runs 13 residues. Germline CDR1 and CDR2: SGHTA and FQGNSA. The CDR3 DNA reads TGTGCCAGCAGCTTAGGGCGAGATCAGCCCCAGCATTTT. Translating gives CASSLGRDQPQHF.

The V and J genes are TRBV6-5 and TRBJ2-2; D gene uncertain. Germline V lookup: CDR1 MNHEY, CDR2 SVGAGI. The CDR3 totals 15 residues. The germline V and J ends were trimmed by 2 bases and 5 bases, with 12 bases remaining between them. The CDR3 DNA follows: TGTGCCAGCAGTTACACGGCGGCCGGTACCGGGGAGCTGTTTTTT. Translated, it gives CASSYTAAGTGELFF.

The V call is TRBV5-4, the J call TRBJ2-2; no definite D call. Trimming removed 0 bases from V and 6 bases from J, with 6 bases in between. The germline V gene has CDR1 SGHNT and CDR2 YYREEE (reference sequence). This CDR3 spans 13 amino acids. In nucleotides, the CDR3 is TGTGCCAGCAGCTTGGAACCGGCCGGGGAGCTGTTTTTT. Translated, it gives CASSLEPAGELFF.

Turning to this clone: The sample has other DNA sequences that encode this CDR3 too. This sequence joins TRBV9 and TRBJ2-5; 9 bases fit TRBD2. The V gene end was trimmed by 2 bases and the J gene end by 5 bases; junction bases not matched to a gene: 7. The germline CDR1 and CDR2 sequences are SGDLS and YYNGEE. The CDR3 is made up of 15 amino acids. In DNA, the CDR3 is TGTGCCAGCAGCGTGGCGGGACTAGCTGGTGAGACCCAGTACTTC. As protein: CASSVAGLAGETQYF.

This rearrangement joins TRBV9 to TRBJ2-1, with a tentative D call TRBD1 (6 bases). CDR3 size: 14 residues. V gave up 2 bases and J gave up 3 bases, with 9 bases separating them. Germline-derived CDR1 and CDR2 are SGDLS and YYNGEE. The CDR3 nucleotides are TGTGCCAGCAGCGTCACAGGGTTCTACAATGAGCAGTTCTTC. This encodes CASSVTGFYNEQFF.

The V and J genes are TRBV10-3 and TRBJ2-2; 7 nucleotides agree with TRBD2. The CDR3 spans 14 residues. The V and J ends lost 7 bases and 4 bases, in that order; junction bases with no gene match: 6. CDR1 and CDR2 from the germline V gene are ENHRY and SYGVKD. The CDR3: CAINPSGTTGELFF. The CDR3 coding sequence is TGTGCCATCAACCCTAGCGGAACCACCGGGGAGCTGTTTTTT.

The J gene is TRBJ2-7, the V gene TRBV6-1; possible D gene TRBD2, 5 bases. There are 17 residues in the CDR3. In germline, CDR1 is MNHNS, CDR2 SASEGT. V was cut by 0 bases and J by 7 bases, with 22 bases left in between. In DNA, the CDR3 is TGTGCCAGCAGTGAAGCGCGGCTAGGACCCCGGACTGGGGAGCAGTACTTC. It is translated as CASSEARLGPRTGEQYF.

The chain is built from TRBV28 and TRBJ2-7; tentatively, D is TRBD2 (6 bases). The CDR3 runs to 16 residues. Germline CDR1 reads MDHEN; CDR2 reads SYDVKM. V was pared by 5 bases and J by 2 bases, with 19 bases between. CDR3 residues: CASSEGLGTPPYEQYF. CDR3 in DNA: TGTGCCAGCAGTGAGGGGCTAGGGACTCCCCCCTACGAGCAGTACTTC.

V and J are TRBV15 and TRBJ2-5, with D maybe TRBD1 (6 bases). CDR1 and CDR2 (germline): LNHNV, YYDKDF (reference sequence). The CDR3 has 15 amino acids. V was clipped by 3 bases and J by 2 bases, with 13 bases between them. The CDR3: CATSRRDTRQETQYF. The CDR3, as DNA: TGTGCCACCAGCAGGAGGGACACGAGGCAAGAGACCCAGTACTTC.

The chain links TRBV29-1 to TRBJ2-1; 9 bases align to TRBD1. The V and J ends lost 6 bases and 6 bases, in that order; junction bases with no gene match: 6. The CDR3 extends over 13 amino acids. Germline V gene lookup returns CDR1 SQVTM and CDR2 ANQGSEA. Written as DNA, the CDR3 is TGCAGCGTACGGGACAGGGTGGCCAATGAGCAGTTCTTC. This gives the protein CSVRDRVANEQFF.

V and J are TRBV18 and TRBJ1-1; 7 bases are shared with TRBD1. Germline CDR1 KGHSH, CDR2 LQKENI. CDR3 length: 16 amino acids. V was clipped by 3 bases and J by 0 bases; unmatched bases: 7. The CDR3 loop is CASSPPGTELNTEAFF. The DNA for the CDR3 is TGTGCCAGCTCACCGCCCGGGACAGAATTGAACACTGAAGCTTTCTTT.

The chain employs TRBV7-9 and TRBJ2-1, with D unresolved. Trimming left V 6 bases short and J 3 bases short, with 15 bases between. The CDR3 spans 15 residues. Germline-derived CDR1 and CDR2 are SEHNR and FQNEAQ (reference sequence). CDR3 in amino acids: CASSRTLGDYNEQFF. DNA of the CDR3: TGTGCCAGCAGTCGTACCCTCGGTGACTACAATGAGCAGTTCTTC.

The V gene is TRBV4-1, the J gene TRBJ1-2; 9 bases line up with TRBD1. CDR3 length equals 13 residues. The V gene end was trimmed by 4 bases and the J gene end by 3 bases; junction bases not matched to a gene: 0. Germline V lookup: CDR1 MGHRA, CDR2 YSYEKL. In nucleotides, the CDR3 is TGCGCCAGCAGCCGGGACAGGGACTATGGCTACACCTTC. Translation: CASSRDRDYGYTF.

This chain uses TRBV28 with TRBJ2-2, with D possibly matching TRBD1 (7 bases). The CDR3 totals 13 residues. With 8 bases removed from V and 3 bases from J, the gap between germline ends came to 10 bases. Germline lookup yields CDR1 MDHEN and CDR2 SYDVKM. CDR3 residues: CASVRGDTGELFF. The CDR3, as DNA: TGTGCCAGCGTCAGGGGGGACACCGGGGAGCTGTTTTTT.